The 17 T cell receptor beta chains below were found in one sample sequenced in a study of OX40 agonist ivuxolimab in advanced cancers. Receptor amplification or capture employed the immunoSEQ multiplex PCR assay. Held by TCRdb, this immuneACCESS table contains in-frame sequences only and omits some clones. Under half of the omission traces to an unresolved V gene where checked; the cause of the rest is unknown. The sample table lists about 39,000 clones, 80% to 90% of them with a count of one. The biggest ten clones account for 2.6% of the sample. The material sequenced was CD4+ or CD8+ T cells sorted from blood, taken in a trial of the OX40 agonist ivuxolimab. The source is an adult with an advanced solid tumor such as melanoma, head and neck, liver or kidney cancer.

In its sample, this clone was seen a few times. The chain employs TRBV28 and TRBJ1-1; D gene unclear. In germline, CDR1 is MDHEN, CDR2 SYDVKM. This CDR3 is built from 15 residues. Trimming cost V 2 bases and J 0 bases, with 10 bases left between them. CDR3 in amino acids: CASSLGDSLNTEAFF. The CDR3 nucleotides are TGTGCCAGCAGTTTAGGGGATAGCTTGAACACTGAAGCTTTCTTT.

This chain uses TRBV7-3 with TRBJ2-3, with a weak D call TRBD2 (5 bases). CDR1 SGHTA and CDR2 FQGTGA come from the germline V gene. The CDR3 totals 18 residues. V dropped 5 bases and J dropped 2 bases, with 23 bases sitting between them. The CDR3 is CASSPRGSRLTYTDTQYF. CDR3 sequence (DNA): TGTGCCAGCAGCCCCCGAGGTAGCAGACTAACATACACAGATACGCAGTATTTT.

The CDR3 spells CASMEEGTIFTEAFF. The CDR3, as DNA: TGCGCCAGCATGGAAGAGGGGACGATCTTCACTGAAGCTTTCTTT. The rearrangement links TRBV5-1 to TRBJ1-1; D perhaps matches TRBD1 (5 bases). The CDR3 length is 15 residues. Trimming removed 6 bases at V and 4 bases at J, with 19 bases between. The germline V gene has CDR1 SGHRS and CDR2 YFSETQ. Using reference TRBV5-1 and TRBJ1-1 for the parts outside the CDR3, the full variable domain is KAGVTQTPRYLIKTRGQQVTLSCSPISGHRSVSWYQQTPGQGLQFLFEYFSETQRNKGNFPGRFSGRQFSNSRSEMNVSTLELGDSALYLCASMEEGTIFTEAFFGQGTRLTVV.

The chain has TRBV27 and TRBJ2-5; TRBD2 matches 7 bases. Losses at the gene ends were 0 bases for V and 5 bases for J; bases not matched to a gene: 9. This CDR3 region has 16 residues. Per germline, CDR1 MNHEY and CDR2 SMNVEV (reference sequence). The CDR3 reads CASSLSWAGERETQYF. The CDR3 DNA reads TGTGCCAGCAGTTTATCGTGGGCGGGAGAAAGGGAGACCCAGTACTTC.

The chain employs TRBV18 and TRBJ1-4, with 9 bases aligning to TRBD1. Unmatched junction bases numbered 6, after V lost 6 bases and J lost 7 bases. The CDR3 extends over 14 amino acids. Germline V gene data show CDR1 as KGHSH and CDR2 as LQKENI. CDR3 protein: CASSSGTGSEKLFF. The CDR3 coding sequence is TGTGCCAGCTCTTCCGGGACAGGGTCTGAAAAACTGTTTTTT.

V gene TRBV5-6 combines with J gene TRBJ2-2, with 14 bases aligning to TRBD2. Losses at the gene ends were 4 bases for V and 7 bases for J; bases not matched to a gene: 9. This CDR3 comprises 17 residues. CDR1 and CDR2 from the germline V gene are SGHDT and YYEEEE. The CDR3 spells CASSPTGLAGGIGELFF. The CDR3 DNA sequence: TGTGCCAGCAGCCCAACCGGACTAGCGGGAGGTATCGGGGAGCTGTTTTTT.

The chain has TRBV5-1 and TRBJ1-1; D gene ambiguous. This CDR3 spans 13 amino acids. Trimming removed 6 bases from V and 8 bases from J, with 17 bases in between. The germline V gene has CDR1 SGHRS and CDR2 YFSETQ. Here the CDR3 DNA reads TGCGCCAGCACCCTTATTCCTGCGGGGGAAGCTTTCTTT. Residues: CASTLIPAGEAFF.

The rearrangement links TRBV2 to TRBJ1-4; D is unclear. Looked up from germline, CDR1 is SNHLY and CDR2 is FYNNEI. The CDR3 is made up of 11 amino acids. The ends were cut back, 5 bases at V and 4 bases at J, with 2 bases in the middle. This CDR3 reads CASSYNEKLFF. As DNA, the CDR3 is TGTGCCAGCAGTTATAATGAAAAACTGTTTTTT.

CDR3 bases: TGTGCCAGCAGTGATAGCGGGGGCGGGGGAGAGACCCAGTACTTC. Translating gives CASSDSGGGGETQYF. This sequence joins TRBV2 and TRBJ2-5, with 9 positions matching TRBD2. The junction had 6 bases not matched to a gene; V was cut back by 3 bases and J by 4 bases. This CDR3 region has 15 residues. Germline CDR1 reads SNHLY; CDR2 reads FYNNEI.

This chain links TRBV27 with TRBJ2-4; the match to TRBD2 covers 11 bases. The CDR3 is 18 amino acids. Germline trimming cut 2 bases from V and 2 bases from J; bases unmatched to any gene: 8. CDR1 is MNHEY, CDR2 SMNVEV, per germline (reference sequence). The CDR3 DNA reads TGTGCCAGCAGTTTACTAGCGGGAGGACCCATATCCAAAAACATTCAGTACTTC. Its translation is CASSLLAGGPISKNIQYF.

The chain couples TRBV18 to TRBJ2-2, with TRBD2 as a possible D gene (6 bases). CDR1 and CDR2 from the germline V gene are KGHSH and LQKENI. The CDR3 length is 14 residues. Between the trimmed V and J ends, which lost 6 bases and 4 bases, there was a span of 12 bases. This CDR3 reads CASSPDYFTGELFF. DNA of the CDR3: TGTGCCAGCTCGCCGGACTACTTCACCGGGGAGCTGTTTTTT.

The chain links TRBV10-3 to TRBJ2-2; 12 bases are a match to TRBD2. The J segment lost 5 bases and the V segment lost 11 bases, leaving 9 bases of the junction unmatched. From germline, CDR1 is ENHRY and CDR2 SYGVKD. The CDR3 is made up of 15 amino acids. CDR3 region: CAFKASGRGTGELFF. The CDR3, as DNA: TGTGCCTTCAAGGCTAGCGGGAGGGGGACCGGGGAGCTGTTTTTT.

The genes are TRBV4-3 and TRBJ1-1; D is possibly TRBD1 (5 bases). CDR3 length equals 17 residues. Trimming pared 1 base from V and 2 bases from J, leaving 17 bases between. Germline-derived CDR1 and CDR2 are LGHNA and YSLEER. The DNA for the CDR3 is TGCGCCAGCAGCCAAGGTAGATGGGGCCGGGGCAACACTGAAGCTTTCTTT. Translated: CASSQGRWGRGNTEAFF.

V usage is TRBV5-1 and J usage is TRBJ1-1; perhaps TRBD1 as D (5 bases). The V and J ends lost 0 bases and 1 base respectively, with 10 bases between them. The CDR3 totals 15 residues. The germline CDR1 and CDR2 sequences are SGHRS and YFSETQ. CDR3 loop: CASSLEARANTEAFF. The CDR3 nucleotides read TGCGCCAGCAGCTTGGAAGCCAGGGCGAACACTGAAGCTTTCTTT.

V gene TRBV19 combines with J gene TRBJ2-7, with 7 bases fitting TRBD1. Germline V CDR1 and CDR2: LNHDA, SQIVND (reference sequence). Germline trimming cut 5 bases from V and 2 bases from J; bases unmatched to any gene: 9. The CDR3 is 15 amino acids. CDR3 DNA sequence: TGTGCCAGTAGTTCCGGCAGGGGGTTTACCTACGAGCAGTACTTC. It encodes CASSSGRGFTYEQYF. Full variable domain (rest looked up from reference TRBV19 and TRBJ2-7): DGGITQSPKYLFRKEGQNVTLSCEQNLNHDAMYWYRQDPGQGLRLIYYSQIVNDFQKGDIAEGYSVSREKKESFPLTVTSAQKNPTAFYLCASSSGRGFTYEQYFGPGTRLTVT.

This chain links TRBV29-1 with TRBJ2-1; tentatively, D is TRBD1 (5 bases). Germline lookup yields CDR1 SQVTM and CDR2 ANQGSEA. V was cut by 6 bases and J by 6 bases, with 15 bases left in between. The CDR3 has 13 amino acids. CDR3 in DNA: TGCAGCGTGGGTAAGGGGTTGGCCAATGAGCAGTTCTTC. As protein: CSVGKGLANEQFF.

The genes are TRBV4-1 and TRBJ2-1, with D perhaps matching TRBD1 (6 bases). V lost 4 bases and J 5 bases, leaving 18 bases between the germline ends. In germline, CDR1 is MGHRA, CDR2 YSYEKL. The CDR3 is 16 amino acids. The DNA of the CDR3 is TGCGCCAGCAGCCTCCGGACAGCCTTGCTCGACAATGAGCAGTTCTTC. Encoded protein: CASSLRTALLDNEQFF.